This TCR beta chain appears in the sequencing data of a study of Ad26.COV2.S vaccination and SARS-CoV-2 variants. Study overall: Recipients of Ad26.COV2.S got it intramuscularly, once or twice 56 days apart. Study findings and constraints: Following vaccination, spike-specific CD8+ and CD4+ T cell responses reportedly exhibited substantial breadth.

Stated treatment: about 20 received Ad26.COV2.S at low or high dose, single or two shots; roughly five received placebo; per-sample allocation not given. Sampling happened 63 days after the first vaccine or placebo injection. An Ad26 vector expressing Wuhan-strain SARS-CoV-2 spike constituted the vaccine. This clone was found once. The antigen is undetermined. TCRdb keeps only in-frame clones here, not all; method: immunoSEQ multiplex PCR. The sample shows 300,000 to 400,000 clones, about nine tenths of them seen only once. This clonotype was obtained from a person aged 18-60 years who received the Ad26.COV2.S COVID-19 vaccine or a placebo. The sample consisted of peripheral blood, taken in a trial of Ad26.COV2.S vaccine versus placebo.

In DNA form, the CDR3 reads TGTGCCATCAAAGGCGGTGGGGGAGAGACCCAGTACTTC. This codes for CAIKGGGGETQYF. V and J are TRBV10-3 and TRBJ2-5; D is perhaps TRBD1 or TRBD2 (5 bases each). The CDR3 is made up of 13 amino acids. V was shortened by 7 bases and J by 4 bases, with 13 bases between the two germline ends. The germline V gene encodes CDR1 ENHRY and CDR2 SYGVKD.